This T cell receptor beta chain was profiled in a study of T-cell memory formation after mild COVID-19. Study findings and constraints: Clones which contracted sat mainly in CM and EM if CD4+, and in EMRA if CD8+.

One entry per CDR3 protein, called by TCRdb with MiXCR from the 5' RACE reads. The sample has about 250,000 distinct CDR3 sequences, approximately 15% seen once. As for this clonotype: Its specificity is unknown.

Sequenced input: PBMCs or a T cell subset sorted from them (not recorded which). The clonotype comes from an adult woman who had mild COVID-19 (a few samples of this study predate the infection). Cell type and time point are not known.

The DNA for the CDR3 is TGTGCCAGCAGCCACGGACAGGGAGGTTATGCTGAGCAGTTCTTC. This translates into CASSHGQGGYAEQFF. This rearrangement joins TRBV7-9 to TRBJ2-1, with 8 bases lining up with TRBD1. CDR3 length: 15 amino acids. Germline V gives CDR1 SEHNR, CDR2 FQNEAQ (reference sequence). Trimming removed 5 bases from V and 9 bases from J; junction bases left unmatched: 12.